Below, 14 T cell receptor beta chains from the same sample are listed, as sequenced in a study of blood T cell repertoires in COVID-19. Profiled with immunoSEQ multiplex PCR; TCRdb holds only in-frame clones, not every one. There are about 130,000 clones in the sample; 70% to 75% occur only once, and 4.5% to 6% lies in the top ten. What was sequenced was peripheral blood. The receptor set was obtained from a man older than 75 with COVID-19, enrolled during active disease.

Only a few counts were recorded for this clone. The rearrangement uses TRBV11-2 and TRBJ2-7, with TRBD2 as a possible D gene (5 bases). V lost 2 bases, J lost 3 bases, and 11 bases lay in between. The V gene's germline CDR1 is SGHAT and CDR2 FQNNGV. CDR3 size: 14 residues. CDR3 protein: CASSLYGGGYEQYF. DNA of the CDR3: TGTGCCAGCAGCTTATATGGAGGTGGCTACGAGCAGTACTTC.

This clone was found a few times. CDR3 sequence (DNA): TGTGCCAGCAGTGCGACGGGGAGCTCCTACGAGCAGTACTTC. Its protein product is CASSATGSSYEQYF. The chain has TRBV2 and TRBJ2-7, with TRBD2 as a possible D gene (5 bases). The V and J ends lost 4 bases and 0 bases respectively, with 10 bases between them. CDR3 length equals 14 residues. CDR1 is SNHLY and CDR2 is FYNNEI in the germline V gene.

The chain links TRBV3-1 (or the pseudogene TRBV3-2) to TRBJ2-1, with 8 nucleotides matching TRBD2. V was pared by 0 bases and J by 4 bases, with 8 bases of the junction left unmatched. From germline, CDR1 is LGHDT and CDR2 YNNKEL (reference sequence). The CDR3 is 17 residues long. CDR3 DNA: TGTGCCAGCAGCCAAGAAGGGGTAGCGGGATATTACAATGAGCAGTTCTTC. Residues: CASSQEGVAGYYNEQFF.

J is TRBJ2-7 and V is TRBV5-8, with unresolved D. Trimming took 1 base from V and 0 from J, leaving 8 bases between them. In germline, CDR1 is SGHTS, CDR2 YDEGEE. The CDR3 extends over 14 amino acids. The CDR3 DNA reads TGTGCCAGCAGCTTGTCCCTTTTCTCCTACGAGCAGTACTTC. Translation gives CASSLSLFSYEQYF.

The chain is built from TRBV10-1 and TRBJ1-1; TRBD1 matches 8 bases. Germline CDR1 reads WNHNN; CDR2 reads SYGVQD (reference sequence). V shed 11 bases, J shed 8 bases, and the junction held 13 bases outside the gene matches. The CDR3 sequence is 13 residues long. The chain's CDR3 is CAGKGQGGLEAFF. CDR3 coding DNA: TGCGCCGGCAAAGGACAGGGCGGCCTGGAAGCTTTCTTT.

The chain carries TRBV28 and TRBJ1-1, with 7 bases that match TRBD1. Germline CDR1 MDHEN, CDR2 SYDVKM. The CDR3 sequence is 14 residues long. V lost 7 bases and J lost 0; bases outside the gene matches: 5. The CDR3 DNA reads TGTGCCAGCACCAGAGACAGGGTGAACACTGAAGCTTTCTTT. This sequence encodes CASTRDRVNTEAFF.

The genes are TRBV6-1 and TRBJ1-1; TRBD1 agrees at 8 bases. This CDR3 is 15 amino acids long. The trim removed 0 bases at V and 6 bases at J, leaving 6 bases unmatched. Germline lookup yields CDR1 MNHNS and CDR2 SASEGT. The CDR3 nucleotides read TGTGCCAGCAGTGAAGCGCGTCAGGGGGCCCCTGAAGCTTTCTTT. Amino acids: CASSEARQGAPEAFF.

The chain joins TRBV24-1 to TRBJ1-5; 7 nucleotides line up with TRBD1. Germline V CDR1 and CDR2: KGHDR, SFDVKD. The CDR3 covers 14 residues. J gave up 4 bases and V 4 bases, and 3 bases lay outside the gene matches. The CDR3 loop is CATSEETGNQPQHF. In DNA, the CDR3 is TGTGCCACCAGTGAAGAGACAGGGAATCAGCCCCAGCATTTT.

The chain couples TRBV15 to TRBJ2-3; 9 positions agree with TRBD1. With 5 bases clipped from V and 4 bases from J, the junction kept 16 bases outside the gene matches. The CDR3 has 18 residues. The germline gives CDR1 LNHNV, CDR2 YYDKDF (reference sequence). Written as DNA, the CDR3 is TGTGCCACCAGCCCGCAAAAACAGACAGGGGGTCCCTCAGATACGCAGTATTTT. This codes for CATSPQKQTGGPSDTQYF.

The V gene is TRBV5-1, the J gene TRBJ2-7, with 8 bases matching TRBD2. CDR1 SGHRS and CDR2 YFSETQ come from the germline V gene. V shed 4 bases, J shed 3 bases, and the junction held 6 bases outside the gene matches. This CDR3 spans 14 amino acids. In DNA form, the CDR3 reads TGCGCCAGCAGCACGGGACTAGGTCACTACGAGCAGTACTTC. This gives the protein CASSTGLGHYEQYF.

V gene TRBV28 combines with J gene TRBJ1-5; weak D call: TRBD1 (6 bases). The CDR3 runs 15 residues. V lost 3 bases to trimming and J lost 3 bases, with 12 bases between them. In germline, CDR1 is MDHEN, CDR2 SYDVKM. CDR3 bases: TGTGCCAGCAGTTTGGACAGTCCCACCAATCAGCCCCAGCATTTT. It encodes CASSLDSPTNQPQHF.

The V and J genes are TRBV2 and TRBJ1-3; unclear D gene. CDR1 is SNHLY and CDR2 is FYNNEI in the germline V gene. Trimming removed 6 bases from V and 1 base from J, with 10 bases in between. This CDR3 comprises 14 residues. This CDR3 reads CASRPHNSGNTIYF. The CDR3 DNA sequence: TGTGCCAGCAGACCCCACAATTCTGGAAACACCATATATTTT.

The CDR3 protein is CASRASGMRLTDTQYF. In nucleotides, the CDR3 is TGTGCCAGCAGAGCTAGCGGGATGCGATTGACAGATACGCAGTATTTT. The chain combines TRBV28 with TRBJ2-3; TRBD2 aligns across 9 bases. The CDR3 runs 16 residues. Germline V gives CDR1 MDHEN, CDR2 SYDVKM. Trimming took 6 bases from V and 3 from J; bases not matched to a gene: 10.

The J gene is TRBJ2-3, the V gene TRBV19; weak D call: TRBD1 (6 bases). V lost 0 bases and J lost 8, with 24 bases in between. The CDR3 spans 18 residues. Germline V CDR1 and CDR2: LNHDA, SQIVND (reference sequence). The CDR3 sequence is CASSIDPTGIGAAGTQYF. The DNA for the CDR3 is TGTGCCAGTAGTATAGACCCCACAGGGATTGGGGCCGCCGGTACGCAGTATTTT.